The 9 T cell receptor beta chains given below trace back to one sample, sequenced in a study of T cells after yellow fever vaccination. MiXCR, run by TCRdb on the 5' RACE reads, gives a single entry per CDR3 protein. Found here are approximately 580,000 distinct CDR3 sequences, around 16% of them singletons; the top ten hold around a sixth. The sequencing used PBMCs, collected 5 days after the first yellow fever vaccination. All receptors come from a man aged 18 to 30 who received the YFV17D yellow fever vaccine.

This clonotype was detected once. The V and J genes are TRBV15 and TRBJ1-6, with D unresolved. Germline V gene data show CDR1 as LNHNV and CDR2 as YYDKDF (reference sequence). This CDR3 has 18 amino acids. Trimming cost V 0 bases and J 5 bases, with 17 bases left between them. The CDR3 here is CATSREGPLERDNSPLHF. The CDR3, as DNA: TGTGCCACCAGCAGAGAAGGGCCTTTGGAGAGAGATAATTCACCCCTCCACTTT.

The V call is TRBV12-5, the J call TRBJ1-5, with 7 bases lining up with TRBD1. Germline CDR1 reads LGHNT; CDR2 reads FRNRAP. After removal of 1 base from V and 1 base from J, the junction contained 4 bases not matched to a gene. CDR3 length: 16 residues. CDR3 DNA: TGTGCTAGTGGTTTGGACAGGGGCATCAGCAATCAGCCCCAGCATTTT. This encodes CASGLDRGISNQPQHF.

The chain couples TRBV11-3 to TRBJ2-3; tentatively, D is TRBD1 (6 bases). Trimming shortened V by 5 bases and J by 2 bases, and 14 bases separated the two germline ends. The CDR3 extends over 15 amino acids. Germline V gives CDR1 SGHNT, CDR2 YENEEA. The CDR3 region has the DNA TGTGCCAGCAGCGGGGGACACCGTGACACAGATACGCAGTATTTT. It is translated as CASSGGHRDTDTQYF.

The chain carries TRBV30 and TRBJ2-3; possibly TRBD1 for D (6 bases). The V gene's germline CDR1 is GTSNPN and CDR2 SVGIG (reference sequence). V was clipped by 2 bases and J by 6 bases, with 21 bases between them. The CDR3 runs 16 residues. The CDR3, as DNA: TGTGCCTGGAGTAATCCCAGGGGACGCCATAGGGATACGCAGTATTTT. Its protein product is CAWSNPRGRHRDTQYF.

This rearrangement joins TRBV7-9 to TRBJ1-2; unclear D gene. This CDR3 is built from 16 residues. Trimming cost V 5 bases and J 1 base, with 17 bases left between them. From germline, CDR1 is SEHNR and CDR2 FQNEAQ (reference sequence). The CDR3 sequence: CASSAQKDFGNYGYTF. The CDR3, as DNA: TGTGCCAGCAGCGCCCAAAAGGACTTCGGTAACTATGGCTACACCTTC.

This clonotype was seen repeatedly, ten times or more. This chain joins TRBV9 and TRBJ2-3; 9 positions agree with TRBD2. Per the germline V gene, CDR1 is SGDLS and CDR2 is YYNGEE. The CDR3 has 16 amino acids. The V gene end was trimmed by 2 bases and the J gene end by 0 bases; junction bases not matched to a gene: 4. CDR3 protein: CASSVRGGASTDTQYF. In DNA, the CDR3 is TGTGCCAGCAGCGTCCGCGGGGGGGCTAGCACAGATACGCAGTATTTT.

This rearrangement joins TRBV20-1 to TRBJ2-2; no firm D call. The CDR3 runs 12 residues. The V end was cut by 6 bases, the J end by 4 bases, with 9 bases between. Looked up from germline, CDR1 is DFQATT and CDR2 is SNEGSKA (reference sequence). CDR3 loop: CSATTFTGELFF. In DNA, the CDR3 is TGCAGTGCCACAACCTTCACCGGGGAGCTGTTTTTT.

The rearrangement uses TRBV11-2 and TRBJ1-5; the D is unclear. This CDR3 spans 13 amino acids. V lost 2 bases, J lost 3 bases, and 5 bases lay in between. Germline CDR1 SGHAT, CDR2 FQNNGV. The DNA of the CDR3 is TGTGCCAGCAGCTTATCGGCCAATCAGCCCCAGCATTTT. This sequence encodes CASSLSANQPQHF. Variable domain in full (rest from reference TRBV11-2 and TRBJ1-5): EAGVAQSPRYKIIEKRQSVAFWCNPISGHATLYWYQQILGQGPKLLIQFQNNGVVDDSQLPKDRFSAERLKGVDSTLKIQPAKLEDSAVYLCASSLSANQPQHFGDGTRLSIL.

This clonotype showed up just a few times. CDR3 in amino acids: CSARTVPVGYTF. CDR3 DNA sequence: TGCAGTGCCAGGACCGTACCAGTAGGCTACACCTTC. The rearrangement joins TRBV20-1 to TRBJ1-2; the D is unclear. V dropped 6 bases and J dropped 8 bases, with 16 bases sitting between them. The CDR3 runs 12 residues. Looked up from germline, CDR1 is DFQATT and CDR2 is SNEGSKA (reference sequence).